This is a list of T cell receptor beta chains from one sample in a study of cytomegalovirus exposure and HLA in healthy donors. Assay: immunoSEQ multiplex PCR; the TCRdb copy retains only in-frame clones and omits some. This table holds 150,000 to 200,000 clones, 10% to 15% found once. Source material: PBMCs. These receptors all stem from a man in his fifties in good health and CMV-seropositive. Both conserved end residues are part of each CDR3. Each record gives: clone size, D gene, J gene, V gene, CDR3 DNA, CDR3 protein. D genes are given only for firm matches. Size values are once, few and many counts, or a class for expanded clones, and some rows have none.

size: few; D: TRBD1; J: TRBJ2-6; V: TRBV6-5; DNA: TGTGCCAGCAGTGGACAGGTCTCTGGGGCCAACGTCCTGACTTTC; CDR3: CASSGQVSGANVLTF
size: .; D: TRBD1; J: TRBJ1-6; V: TRBV4-3; DNA: TGCGCCAGCAGCCAGGAACAGGGGGCAGGCAATTCACCCCTCCACTTT; CDR3: CASSQEQGAGNSPLHF
size: .; D: TRBD1; J: TRBJ1-1; V: TRBV11-3; DNA: TGTGCCAGCAGCCCACGACAGGGATTCCTGAACACTGAAGCTTTCTTT; CDR3: CASSPRQGFLNTEAFF
size: few; D: .; J: TRBJ2-3; V: TRBV27; DNA: TGTGCCAGCAGTTTTCTCTATACGCAGTATTTT; CDR3: CASSFLYTQYF
size: .; D: TRBD2; J: TRBJ2-5; V: TRBV9; DNA: TGTGCCAGCAGCGCCCCACGGGGGGGGGAGACCCAGTACTTC; CDR3: CASSAPRGGETQYF
size: few; D: .; J: TRBJ1-3; V: TRBV4-1; DNA: TGCGCCAGCAGCCACAGGATACGCTCTGGAAACACCATATATTTT; CDR3: CASSHRIRSGNTIYF
size: .; D: .; J: TRBJ1-2; V: TRBV28; DNA: TGTGCCAGCAGTTTACAGGGGCACTATGGCTACACCTTC; CDR3: CASSLQGHYGYTF
size: .; D: TRBD1; J: TRBJ2-2; V: TRBV25-1; DNA: TGTGCCAGCAGTGAAGTGGGACAGGGAGTCACCGGGGAGCTGTTTTTT; CDR3: CASSEVGQGVTGELFF
size: .; D: TRBD2; J: TRBJ2-5; V: TRBV4-3; DNA: TGCGCCAGCAGCCAGGGAGGTAGCGGGGGGGGAGAGACCCAGTACTTC; CDR3: CASSQGGSGGGETQYF
size: few; D: TRBD1; J: TRBJ1-2; V: TRBV6-5; DNA: TGTGCCAGCAGTTTACAGGGGGGAATGAACTATGGCTACACCTTC; CDR3: CASSLQGGMNYGYTF
size: .; D: .; J: TRBJ1-3; V: TRBV16; DNA: TGTGCCAGCAGCCAATCGGGGAGTGGAAACACCATATATTTT; CDR3: CASSQSGSGNTIYF
size: few; D: .; J: TRBJ1-1; V: TRBV7-3; DNA: TGTGCCAGCAGCTTAAATGGGGGGTCAAGCACTGAAGCTTTCTTT; CDR3: CASSLNGGSSTEAFF
size: .; D: TRBD1; J: TRBJ1-5; V: TRBV10-3; DNA: TGTGCCATCAACCAGGGGGGCAATCAGCCCCAGCATTTT; CDR3: CAINQGGNQPQHF
size: .; D: .; J: TRBJ2-2; V: TRBV5-1; DNA: TGCGCCAGCAGCGCCGGGACACTTAACACCGGGGAGCTGTTTTTT; CDR3: CASSAGTLNTGELFF
size: .; D: TRBD2; J: TRBJ2-5; V: TRBV5-1; DNA: TGCGCCAGCAGGGGACTAGCGGGGGGGTCGGAGACCCAGTACTTC; CDR3: CASRGLAGGSETQYF
size: few; D: .; J: TRBJ2-7; V: TRBV7-8; DNA: TGTGCCAGCAGCTTACACCGCGGCGGTGATCTCTACGAGCAGTACTTC; CDR3: CASSLHRGGDLYEQYF
size: .; D: .; J: TRBJ1-2; V: TRBV19; DNA: TGTGCCAGTAGTATGGCGGCGGGGCATTCTAACTATGGCTACACCTTC; CDR3: CASSMAAGHSNYGYTF
size: .; D: TRBD1; J: TRBJ2-3; V: TRBV6-5; DNA: TGTGCCAGCACTAGGGACAGCTTTGGAGATACGCAGTATTTT; CDR3: CASTRDSFGDTQYF
size: .; D: TRBD1; J: TRBJ1-2; V: TRBV7-2; DNA: TGTGCCAGCAGCTCTGCTAGGACAGGGGAAAGCTACACCTTC; CDR3: CASSSARTGESYTF
size: few; D: TRBD2; J: TRBJ2-1; V: TRBV5-1; DNA: TGCGCCAGCAGCTTACTAGCGGGGGGGCCTGGGAATGAGCAGTTCTTC; CDR3: CASSLLAGGPGNEQFF
size: .; D: .; J: TRBJ1-3; V: TRBV14; DNA: TGTGCCAGCAGCCAAGATGAACGGCGGGCATTAGTTGGAAACACCATATATTTT; CDR3: CASSQDERRALVGNTIYF
size: few; D: TRBD1; J: TRBJ2-2; V: TRBV11-2; DNA: TGTGCCAGCAGCCCACGGACAGGGGATAACACCGGGGAGCTGTTTTTT; CDR3: CASSPRTGDNTGELFF
size: few; D: TRBD1; J: TRBJ1-5; V: TRBV27; DNA: TGTGCCAGCAGTACTTACAGGGGCTTGGGCAATCAGCCCCAGCATTTT; CDR3: CASSTYRGLGNQPQHF